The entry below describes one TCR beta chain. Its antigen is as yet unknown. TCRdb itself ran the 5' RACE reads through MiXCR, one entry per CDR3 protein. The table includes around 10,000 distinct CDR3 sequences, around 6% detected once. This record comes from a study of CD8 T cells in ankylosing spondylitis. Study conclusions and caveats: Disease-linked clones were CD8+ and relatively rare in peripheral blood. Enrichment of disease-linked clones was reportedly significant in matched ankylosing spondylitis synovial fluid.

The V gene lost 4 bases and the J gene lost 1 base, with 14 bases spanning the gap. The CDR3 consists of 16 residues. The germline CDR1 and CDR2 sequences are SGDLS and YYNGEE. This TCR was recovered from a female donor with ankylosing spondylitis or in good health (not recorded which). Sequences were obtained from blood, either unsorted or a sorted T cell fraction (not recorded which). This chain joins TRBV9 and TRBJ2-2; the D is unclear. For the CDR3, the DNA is TGTGCCAGCAGCACGTCTCCGAGGCAGAACACCGGGGAGCTGTTTTTT. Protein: CASSTSPRQNTGELFF.